The 22 T cell receptor beta chains reported below all come from one sample, sequenced in a study of blood T cell repertoires in COVID-19. Produced via immunoSEQ multiplex PCR; TCRdb's table is partial and in-frame only. The top ten hold 40% to 55% of the sample, which has 140,000 to 150,000 clones, 84% seen once. The material sequenced was peripheral blood. These receptors were collected from a human donor in a cohort sampled during active COVID-19.

The chain carries TRBV2 and TRBJ1-6, with 7 nucleotides matching TRBD1. CDR3 length: 17 residues. Looked up from germline, CDR1 is SNHLY and CDR2 is FYNNEI. V dropped 3 bases and J dropped 6; count of bases not matched to a gene: 11. The CDR3 region is CASSDPRGVLSNSPLHF. The CDR3 nucleotides read TGTGCCAGCAGTGACCCCAGGGGGGTCTTGTCTAATTCACCCCTCCACTTT.

The chain carries TRBV4-2 and TRBJ2-3; 8 bases are shared with TRBD2. V shed 1 base, J shed 5 bases, and the junction held 2 bases outside the gene matches. Germline loops: CDR1 LGHNA, CDR2 YNFKEQ. This CDR3 has 14 residues. CDR3 coding DNA: TGTGCCAGCAGCCAAGCGGGACTAGAAGATACGCAGTATTTT. The encoded protein is CASSQAGLEDTQYF.

A single count supports this clone. The J gene is TRBJ1-1, the V gene TRBV19; D gene unclear. With 3 bases removed from V and 1 base from J, the gap between germline ends came to 6 bases. This CDR3 is 13 amino acids long. Per the germline V gene, CDR1 is LNHDA and CDR2 is SQIVND (reference sequence). The CDR3 sequence: CASSIQKNTEAFF. CDR3 in DNA: TGTGCCAGTAGTATTCAGAAGAACACTGAAGCTTTCTTT.

The rearrangement uses TRBV18 and TRBJ2-7; 9 nucleotides align to TRBD1. CDR1 is KGHSH, CDR2 LQKENI, per germline. The CDR3 extends over 16 amino acids. Trimming took 3 bases from V and 5 from J; bases not matched to a gene: 11. CDR3 in DNA: TGTGCCAGCTCACCGGACAGGGGCGGTGGGGGTCACGAGCAGTACGTC. Translation: CASSPDRGGGGHEQYV.

The chain employs TRBV7-2 and TRBJ2-1; TRBD2 aligns across 8 bases. After removal of 5 bases from V and 1 base from J, the junction contained 4 bases not matched to a gene. The length of the CDR3 is 15 residues. Per the germline V gene, CDR1 is SGHTA and CDR2 is FQGNSA. CDR3 sequence reads: CASSRSGISYNEQFF. The CDR3 DNA sequence: TGTGCCAGCAGCCGTAGCGGGATTTCCTACAATGAGCAGTTCTTC.

The chain links TRBV2 to TRBJ2-7; D is unresolved. The CDR3 contains 13 residues. Trimming took off 6 bases at V and 5 bases at J, with 14 bases between the two ends. CDR1 SNHLY and CDR2 FYNNEI come from the germline V gene. The CDR3 DNA reads as TGTGCCAGCAGCGGGTGGATAAGGCACGAGCAGTACGTC. Translating gives CASSGWIRHEQYV.

The chain recombines TRBV10-3 with TRBJ2-1, with 16 bases lining up with TRBD2. The germline V gene encodes CDR1 ENHRY and CDR2 SYGVKD. With 6 bases clipped from V and 9 bases from J, the junction kept 5 bases outside the gene matches. There are 15 residues in the CDR3. The CDR3 DNA sequence: TGTGCCATCAGCCCCGGGACTAGCGGGAGGGGTGAGCAGTTCTTC. Amino acid sequence: CAISPGTSGRGEQFF.

The chain joins TRBV5-1 to TRBJ2-2; 7 positions agree with TRBD2. V was pared by 5 bases and J by 5 bases, with 6 bases of the junction left unmatched. CDR3 length: 14 amino acids. Germline lookup yields CDR1 SGHRS and CDR2 YFSETQ. CDR3 residues: CASSHSGPTGELFF. The CDR3 DNA follows: TGCGCCAGCAGTCATAGCGGGCCAACCGGGGAGCTGTTTTTT.

CDR3 DNA: TGTGCCAGCTCACCGTTATCAGGGGGGAATGAAAAACTGTTTTTT. Translating gives CASSPLSGGNEKLFF. This sequence joins TRBV18 and TRBJ1-4; TRBD1 matches at 7 bases. CDR1 KGHSH and CDR2 LQKENI come from the germline V gene. CDR3 size: 15 residues. Trimming took 3 bases from V and 5 from J; bases not matched to a gene: 6.

CDR3 DNA: TGTGCCAGCAGCGCGACAGTGAACACTGAAGCTTTCTTT. Protein product: CASSATVNTEAFF. The V and J genes are TRBV13 and TRBJ1-1, with D maybe TRBD1 (5 bases). This CDR3 has 13 amino acids. Germline CDR1 reads PRHDT; CDR2 reads FYEKMQ (reference sequence). Trimming pared 5 bases from V and 0 bases from J, leaving 7 bases between.

J is TRBJ2-2 and V is TRBV9; 11 bases match TRBD1. V was pared by 0 bases and J by 3 bases, with 1 base of the junction left unmatched. CDR3 length: 16 residues. CDR1 and CDR2 (germline): SGDLS, YYNGEE. The CDR3 here is CASSVEGQGDTGELFF. The CDR3, as DNA: TGTGCCAGCAGCGTAGAGGGACAGGGGGACACCGGGGAGCTGTTTTTT.

The gene calls are TRBV6-1 and TRBJ1-2; D remains unclear. There are 15 residues in the CDR3. From germline, CDR1 is MNHNS and CDR2 SASEGT. Trimming removed 3 bases from V and 0 bases from J, with 11 bases in between. The CDR3, as DNA: TGTGCCAGCAGTGATAGAGGGTTTACTAACTATGGCTACACCTTC. This encodes CASSDRGFTNYGYTF.

The rearrangement links TRBV9 to TRBJ2-5, with D tentatively TRBD2 (6 bases). Trimming cost V 3 bases and J 3 bases, with 12 bases left between them. The CDR3 is 14 residues long. Germline loops: CDR1 SGDLS, CDR2 YYNGEE. The CDR3 DNA sequence: TGTGCCAGCAGCGGGGGACTGGGGAAAGAGACCCAGTACTTC. Translating it yields CASSGGLGKETQYF. Variable domain in full (rest from reference TRBV9 and TRBJ2-5): DSGVTQTPKHLITATGQRVTLRCSPRSGDLSVYWYQQSLDQGLQFLIQYYNGEERAKGNILERFSAQQFPDLHSELNLSSLELGDSALYFCASSGGLGKETQYFGPGTRLLVL.

The genes are TRBV7-9 and TRBJ2-5; perhaps TRBD2 as D (6 bases). The germline V gene encodes CDR1 SEHNR and CDR2 FQNEAQ (reference sequence). The CDR3 covers 13 residues. V lost 5 bases to trimming and J lost 8 bases, with 15 bases between them. In DNA form, the CDR3 reads TGTGCCAGCAGCAGTAGCGGCACTGAAACCCAGTACTTC. This sequence encodes CASSSSGTETQYF.

V usage is TRBV5-4 and J usage is TRBJ1-4; 11 bases align to TRBD1. The CDR3 spans 16 residues. The J segment lost 3 bases and the V segment lost 6 bases, leaving 7 bases of the junction unmatched. Germline V CDR1 and CDR2: SGHNT, YYREEE (reference sequence). CDR3 loop: CASKTGTGGANEKLFF. Here the CDR3 DNA reads TGTGCCAGCAAGACGGGGACAGGGGGAGCTAATGAAAAACTGTTTTTT.

A note on this clone: This CDR3 is also generated by other DNA sequences in the sample. The chain recombines TRBV9 with TRBJ2-2, with a possible D match to TRBD1 (6 bases). In germline, CDR1 is SGDLS, CDR2 YYNGEE. The CDR3 contains 16 residues. With 0 bases removed from V and 0 bases from J, the gap between germline ends came to 9 bases. This CDR3 is CASSVGTAANTGELFF. CDR3 DNA sequence: TGTGCCAGCAGCGTAGGGACAGCCGCGAACACCGGGGAGCTGTTTTTT.

Here the CDR3 DNA reads TGTGCCAGCAGCTTATATTACGGGTTCCTCGACAATGAGCAGTTCTTC. Its protein is CASSLYYGFLDNEQFF. The gene calls are TRBV13 and TRBJ2-1; no clear D gene. The V gene lost 2 bases and the J gene lost 5 bases, with 16 bases spanning the gap. The CDR3 is 16 amino acids. The germline V gene has CDR1 PRHDT and CDR2 FYEKMQ (reference sequence).

The chain employs TRBV5-8 and TRBJ1-3, with 9 bases lining up with TRBD1. The V and J ends lost 7 bases and 0 bases, in that order; junction bases with no gene match: 2. The CDR3 totals 14 residues. Germline CDR1 and CDR2: SGHTS and YDEGEE. The chain's CDR3 is CASGQGISGNTIYF. DNA of the CDR3: TGTGCCAGCGGACAGGGGATCTCTGGAAACACCATATATTTT.

The V gene is TRBV7-9, the J gene TRBJ2-6; D remains ambiguous. V was shortened by 5 bases and J by 1 base, with 6 bases between the two germline ends. CDR1 SEHNR and CDR2 FQNEAQ come from the germline V gene (reference sequence). This CDR3 is built from 14 residues. CDR3 coding DNA: TGTGCCAGCAGCCTACCTTCTGGGGCCAACGTCCTGACTTTC. Residues: CASSLPSGANVLTF.

This rearrangement joins TRBV5-1 to TRBJ2-5; D not certain. Trimming took off 0 bases at V and 1 base at J, with 10 bases between the two ends. Germline V lookup: CDR1 SGHRS, CDR2 YFSETQ. This CDR3 region has 15 residues. CDR3 loop: CASSLAYYSQETQYF. The CDR3 nucleotides read TGCGCCAGCAGCTTGGCCTACTATAGCCAAGAGACCCAGTACTTC.

This chain connects TRBV6-6 to TRBJ2-1; 9 nucleotides agree with TRBD2. The germline gives CDR1 MNHNY, CDR2 SVGAGI (reference sequence). The CDR3 sequence is 15 residues long. Trimming cost V 0 bases and J 5 bases; bases outside gene matches: 2. DNA of the CDR3: TGTGCCAGCAGTTACTCAGCGGGGGGCGACAATGAGCAGTTCTTC. Protein: CASSYSAGGDNEQFF.

V usage is TRBV5-6 and J usage is TRBJ1-2, with a tentative D call TRBD1 (5 bases). Trimming pared 0 bases from V and 6 bases from J, leaving 9 bases between. The CDR3 runs to 13 residues. Germline CDR1 and CDR2: SGHDT and YYEEEE. For the CDR3, the DNA is TGTGCCAGCAGCTTGGGCGCAGGGAATGGCTACACCTTC. Its protein is CASSLGAGNGYTF.